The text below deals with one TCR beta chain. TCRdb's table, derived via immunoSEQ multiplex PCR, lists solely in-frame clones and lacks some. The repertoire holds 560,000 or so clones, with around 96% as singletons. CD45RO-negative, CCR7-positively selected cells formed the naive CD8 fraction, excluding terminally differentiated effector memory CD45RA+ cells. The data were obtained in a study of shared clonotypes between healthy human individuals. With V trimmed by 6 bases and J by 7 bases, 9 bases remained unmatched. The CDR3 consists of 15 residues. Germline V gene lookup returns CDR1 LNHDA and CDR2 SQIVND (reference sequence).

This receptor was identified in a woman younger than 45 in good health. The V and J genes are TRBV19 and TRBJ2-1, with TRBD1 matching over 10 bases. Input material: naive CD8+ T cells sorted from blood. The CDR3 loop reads CASRKSDRGENEQFF. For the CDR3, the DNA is TGTGCCAGTAGGAAATCGGACAGGGGGGAAAATGAGCAGTTCTTC. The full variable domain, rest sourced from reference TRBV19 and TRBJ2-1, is DGGITQSPKYLFRKEGQNVTLSCEQNLNHDAMYWYRQDPGQGLRLIYYSQIVNDFQKGDIAEGYSVSREKKESFPLTVTSAQKNPTAFYLCASRKSDRGENEQFFGPGTRLTVL.